This entry features one TCR beta chain sequence. This sample is drawn from a study of blood T cell repertoires in COVID-19. About the study: Samples of COVID-19 (acute and convalescent) were obtained from the United States, Italy and Spain. PBMCs, B-cell-depleted T cells, or T cells were the source of the cDNA or gDNA that made up the material.

Original analysis: Reference gene primer amplification yielded estimated nucleated cell counts. The method was immunoSEQ multiplex PCR; TCRdb's version includes in-frame clones alone and lacks a portion of them. V, J and clone size are those of that table, while D and trimming were read from the DNA. This sample carries roughly 300,000 clones, about 89% of them seen once, and the ten largest clones take more than 1.3%. The CDR3 contains 14 residues. Trimming took 0 bases from V and 3 from J, leaving 7 bases between them. The germline V gene encodes CDR1 SGDLS and CDR2 YYNGEE. The chain carries TRBV9 and TRBJ2-1; D not certain. The receptor was derived from a woman aged 35 to 49 who had recovered from COVID-19. The sample comprised peripheral blood. CDR3 residues: CASSVGSSYNEQFF. In nucleotides, the CDR3 is TGTGCCAGCAGCGTAGGGTCTAGCTACAATGAGCAGTTCTTC.